The clone carrying this T cell receptor (beta chain) was seen a handful of times. This CDR3 contains 16 residues. J gave up 4 bases and V 3 bases, and 7 bases lay outside the gene matches. CDR1 is SNHLY and CDR2 is FYNNEI in the germline V gene. Measured with immunoSEQ multiplex PCR; TCRdb has only the in-frame clones, and not every one. The data show 75,000 to 95,000 clones, about 71% seen once. This specimen comes from a study of blood T cell repertoires in COVID-19. The receptor's source is a woman aged 60-70 years in a cohort sampled during active or convalescent COVID-19. The chain employs TRBV2 and TRBJ1-5; 9 bases line up with TRBD1. Sequenced input: peripheral blood. CDR3 DNA: TGTGCCAGCAGTGATACAGGGGGCAAGAGAAATCAGCCCCAGCATTTT. Its translation is CASSDTGGKRNQPQHF.